A single sample gave rise to the 9 T cell receptor beta chains below, sequenced in a study of blood T cell repertoires in COVID-19. Repertoires were generated with immunoSEQ multiplex PCR, while TCRdb's copy carries only in-frame clones and drops some. The data show hundreds of thousands of clones, roughly nine tenths seen once. Sequenced sample: PBMCs or T cells enriched from blood (not recorded which). The receptors were sampled from a woman aged 55 to 70 who had recovered from COVID-19.

This clone was detected a few times. This chain uses TRBV2 with TRBJ2-7, with 7 bases that match TRBD2. The CDR3 totals 13 residues. Germline V gene lookup returns CDR1 SNHLY and CDR2 FYNNEI. V shed 6 bases and J 2 bases; nucleotides not matched to a gene: 4. The DNA of the CDR3 is TGTGCCAGCAGCCGGGGGGAACCCTACGAGCAGTACGTC. Translation gives CASSRGEPYEQYV.

The V call is TRBV30, the J call TRBJ1-3; perhaps TRBD1 as D (6 bases). The CDR3 totals 17 residues. The ends were cut back, 2 bases at V and 0 bases at J, with 17 bases in the middle. Germline V gene sequence: CDR1 GTSNPN, CDR2 SVGIG (reference sequence). The CDR3, as DNA: TGTGCCTGGAGTTCGGGGCAGGGGCAGTACTCTGGAAACACCATATATTTT. Protein: CAWSSGQGQYSGNTIYF.

The chain is built from TRBV4-2 and TRBJ2-1; 9 nucleotides align to TRBD2. V was clipped by 0 bases and J by 5 bases; unmatched bases: 5. The CDR3 totals 16 residues. CDR1 is LGHNA, CDR2 YNFKEQ, per germline. CDR3 bases: TGTGCCAGCAGCCAAGAAGGGCGGGGGGGCAACAATGAGCAGTTCTTC. This translates into CASSQEGRGGNNEQFF.

The chain uses TRBV7-9 and TRBJ1-1; 9 nucleotides agree with TRBD1. Germline assignment: CDR1 SEHNR and CDR2 FQNEAQ (reference sequence). The length of the CDR3 is 14 residues. The V gene end was trimmed by 3 bases and the J gene end by 4 bases; junction bases not matched to a gene: 3. The CDR3 DNA reads as TGTGCCAGCAGCTTCCCGACAGGGGGCACTGAAGCTTTCTTT. It specifies CASSFPTGGTEAFF.

This clone has just one count. The V call is TRBV28, the J call TRBJ2-2; 9 nucleotides align to TRBD2. This CDR3 spans 14 amino acids. Unmatched junction bases numbered 4, after V lost 6 bases and J lost 5 bases. Germline V lookup: CDR1 MDHEN, CDR2 SYDVKM. The CDR3 protein is CASRSSGGTGELFF. CDR3 DNA sequence: TGTGCCAGCAGATCAAGCGGGGGGACCGGGGAGCTGTTTTTT.

To note about this clone: At the DNA level, this CDR3 is encoded by other sequences in the same sample as well. The rearrangement joins TRBV20-1 to TRBJ1-2; D gene ambiguous. The CDR3 runs 11 residues. V lost 0 bases to trimming and J lost 8 bases, with 7 bases between them. Per germline, CDR1 DFQATT and CDR2 SNEGSKA (reference sequence). The DNA for the CDR3 is TGCAGTGCTAGAGATCTAGGCGGCTACACCTTC. As protein: CSARDLGGYTF.

The V gene is TRBV6-5, the J gene TRBJ1-3; 8 positions match TRBD1. The trim removed 6 bases at V and 2 bases at J, leaving 6 bases unmatched. This CDR3 has 15 residues. Germline V lookup: CDR1 MNHEY, CDR2 SVGAGI. CDR3 in amino acids: CASSPSRGPGNTIYF. Here the CDR3 DNA reads TGTGCCAGCAGCCCGTCCAGGGGGCCTGGAAACACCATATATTTT.

In this sample, this clone turned up a few times. This chain uses TRBV7-7 with TRBJ1-5, with D perhaps matching TRBD1 (5 bases). Germline V gene lookup returns CDR1 SSHAT and CDR2 FNYEAQ (reference sequence). V shed 5 bases and J shed 0 bases, with 17 bases lying between them. This CDR3 comprises 17 residues. The CDR3 coding sequence is TGTGCCAGCAGCCGGAGGGACCGACGCTATAGCAATCAGCCCCAGCATTTT. This codes for CASSRRDRRYSNQPQHF. Filled out from reference TRBV7-7 and TRBJ1-5, the complete variable domain reads GAGVSQSPRYKVTKRGQDVTLRCDPISSHATLYWYQQALGQGPEFLTYFNYEAQPDKSGLPSDRFSAERPEGSISTLTIQRTEQRDSAMYRCASSRRDRRYSNQPQHFGDGTRLSIL.

This chain connects TRBV4-1 to TRBJ2-2; possibly TRBD2 for D (5 bases). This CDR3 spans 20 amino acids. Per germline, CDR1 MGHRA and CDR2 YSYEKL. V was trimmed by 1 base and J by 4 bases, leaving 25 bases between them. CDR3 sequence reads: CASSQGSLREIRQSTGELFF. The CDR3 nucleotides are TGCGCCAGCAGCCAAGGAAGCCTACGGGAAATCAGGCAAAGCACCGGGGAGCTGTTTTTT.